This TCR beta chain was identified during a study of shared clonotypes between healthy human individuals. Whole-study context: Per donor, three plates held CD4 naive cells, three held CD4 memory, two held CD8 naive and one held CD8 memory. Study-level findings and limits: The study found about 5% of naive CD4 clonotypes shared across four donors. Blood alone was sampled, and tissue repertoires likely differ.

On this clone itself: The antigen is not known.

The repertoire was sequenced with immunoSEQ multiplex PCR; TCRdb's copy has only in-frame clones and lacks some. The data show fewer than 1 million clones, around 96% seen once. Terminally differentiated effector memory CD45RA+ cells were excluded from the naive CD8 cells, which were CD45RO-negative and positively selected for CCR7. The healthy adult donors were HIV-negative and reported no recent acute infections or vaccinations. Germline CDR1 SNHLY, CDR2 FYNNEI. Trimming removed 0 bases from V and 0 bases from J, with 9 bases in between. This CDR3 spans 15 amino acids. The chain employs TRBV2 and TRBJ2-7; no clear D. The specimen sequenced was naive CD8+ T cells sorted from blood. This receptor was taken from a man aged 25 to 45 in good health. The CDR3 sequence is CASSEARLNSYEQYF. In nucleotides, the CDR3 is TGTGCCAGCAGTGAAGCGCGGCTCAACTCCTACGAGCAGTACTTC.